This TCR beta chain was documented in a study of technical replicates of blood from a few donors. V shed 0 bases and J shed 0 bases, with 12 bases lying between them. Germline V CDR1 and CDR2: LGHNA, YSLEER. The CDR3 covers 18 residues. Only in-frame clones appear in the TCRdb table, and some are missing; sequencing was by immunoSEQ multiplex PCR. Of 40,000 to 65,000 clones detected, roughly 84% appear once; the ten largest clones hold 5.6%. Material for sequencing was PBMCs. This sequence was found in a human donor in good health. Some clones in this sample may be carry-over from other donors' samples. The gene calls are TRBV4-3 and TRBJ2-6; D gene unclear. The CDR3 spells CASSQDSTQFSGANVLTF. DNA for the CDR3: TGCGCCAGCAGCCAAGATTCGACTCAATTCTCTGGGGCCAACGTCCTGACTTTC.